The 30 T cell receptor beta chains below all came from one sample that was sequenced in a study of CD8 T cells in ankylosing spondylitis. Study-level points and caveats: Made up of about eight highly homologous variants, a TCR beta motif appeared characteristic of ankylosing spondylitis blood.

Their antigen targets remain unknown. MiXCR, run by TCRdb on the 5' RACE reads, gives a single entry per CDR3 protein. The sample yields 330,000 or so distinct CDR3 sequences, around 8% seen once. Sequencing input: blood, either unsorted or a sorted T cell fraction (not recorded which). All receptors come from a male donor with ankylosing spondylitis.

A few counts support this clonotype. The chain combines TRBV12-3 or TRBV12-4 with TRBJ2-1; possible D gene TRBD1, 6 bases. Trimming stripped 3 bases from V and 7 bases from J, with 13 bases between. The CDR3 runs to 14 residues. CDR3: CASSFSSGVNEQFF. The CDR3 nucleotides are TGTGCCAGCAGTTTTTCCTCAGGGGTGAATGAGCAGTTCTTC.

In its sample, this clonotype was seen a few times. V usage is TRBV12-3 or TRBV12-4 and J usage is TRBJ2-7, with D possibly being TRBD2 (5 bases). V was shortened by 7 bases and J by 7 bases, with 17 bases between the two germline ends. This CDR3 region has 13 residues. The CDR3 DNA reads as TGTGCCAGCAACGAGGGCTCCCCCTCGGAGCAGTACTTC. Translating gives CASNEGSPSEQYF.

CDR3 nucleotides: TGTGCCTGGAGGGCCACCGAATTGGGCGAGCAGTACTTC. Translating it yields CAWRATELGEQYF. The J gene is TRBJ2-7, the V gene TRBV30; D not resolved. CDR1 and CDR2 (germline): GTSNPN, SVGIG (reference sequence). This CDR3 comprises 13 residues. V lost 3 bases and J 6 bases, leaving 15 bases between the germline ends.

In this sample, this clonotype turned up many times. The chain combines TRBV20-1 with TRBJ2-3; D unclear. Per the germline V gene, CDR1 is DFQATT and CDR2 is SNEGSKA (reference sequence). Between the trimmed V and J ends, which lost 3 bases and 2 bases, there was a span of 12 bases. The CDR3 loop spans 14 amino acids. CDR3 coding DNA: TGCAGTGCTAGGAACCGGGCCTTCACAGATACGCAGTATTTT. It encodes CSARNRAFTDTQYF.

This clonotype was counted ten times or more. This chain joins TRBV20-1 and TRBJ1-6; D perhaps matches TRBD1 (6 bases). V was cut by 0 bases and J by 10 bases, with 19 bases left in between. Germline CDR1 and CDR2: DFQATT and SNEGSKA (reference sequence). This CDR3 is 16 amino acids long. CDR3 nucleotides: TGCAGTGCTAGAGAGCTCAAGGCAGGGGACGGATCACCCCTCCACTTT. This gives the protein CSARELKAGDGSPLHF.

DNA for the CDR3: TGTGCCAGCAGTTCTCTCTCATCGCAGTATTTT. It yields the protein CASSSLSSQYF. This chain uses TRBV5-5 with TRBJ2-3; no definite D call. The CDR3 is 11 residues long. The ends were cut back, 5 bases at V and 10 bases at J, with 11 bases in the middle. From germline, CDR1 is SGHKS and CDR2 YYEKEE (reference sequence).

This clonotype was counted at least ten times. The rearrangement joins TRBV10-3 to TRBJ2-2, with D perhaps TRBD1 (6 bases). V was clipped by 5 bases and J by 0 bases, with 10 bases between them. The CDR3 length is 15 residues. Germline loops: CDR1 ENHRY, CDR2 SYGVKD. The CDR3 bases are TGTGCCATCAGTTTCGGACAGACGAACACCGGGGAGCTGTTTTTT. Its protein product is CAISFGQTNTGELFF.

The chain uses TRBV12-3 or TRBV12-4 and TRBJ1-4, with a weak D call TRBD1 (6 bases). Trimming left V 6 bases short and J 3 bases short, with 8 bases between. This CDR3 region has 13 residues. CDR3 DNA sequence: TGTGCCAGCAGCAGGGGTCCTAATGAAAAACTGTTTTTT. This codes for CASSRGPNEKLFF.

This clonotype was recorded at least ten times. This chain links TRBV2 with TRBJ2-7, with a possible D match to TRBD1 (5 bases). Per germline, CDR1 SNHLY and CDR2 FYNNEI. V lost 8 bases to trimming and J lost 0 bases, with 17 bases between them. The CDR3 contains 15 residues. The chain's CDR3 is CASLLQGSISYEQYF. CDR3 DNA: TGTGCCAGCCTCCTGCAGGGATCCATCTCCTACGAGCAGTACTTC. Filled out from reference TRBV2 and TRBJ2-7, the complete variable domain reads EPEVTQTPSHQVTQMGQEVILRCVPISNHLYFYWYRQILGQKVEFLVSFYNNEISEKSEIFDDQFSVERPDGSNFTLKIRSTKLEDSAMYFCASLLQGSISYEQYFGPGTRLTVT.

The chain has TRBV5-1 and TRBJ2-7, with 12 bases fitting TRBD2. CDR1 and CDR2 from the germline V gene are SGHRS and YFSETQ. The CDR3 totals 18 residues. J lost 0 bases, V lost 4 bases, and 11 bases had no gene match. This CDR3 reads CASSLLGLAGRPSYEQYF. For the CDR3, the DNA is TGCGCCAGCAGCCTGCTGGGACTAGCGGGTAGGCCCTCCTACGAGCAGTACTTC. Filled out from reference TRBV5-1 and TRBJ2-7, the complete variable domain reads KAGVTQTPRYLIKTRGQQVTLSCSPISGHRSVSWYQQTPGQGLQFLFEYFSETQRNKGNFPGRFSGRQFSNSRSEMNVSTLELGDSALYLCASSLLGLAGRPSYEQYFGPGTRLTVT.

This chain links TRBV6-9 with TRBJ2-7; 8 bases are a match to TRBD1. The junction had 9 bases not matched to a gene; V was cut back by 6 bases and J by 2 bases. The CDR3 is made up of 15 amino acids. Germline V CDR1 and CDR2: MNHGY, SVAAGI. The CDR3 reads CASRPPGQVTYEQYF. CDR3 nucleotide sequence: TGTGCCAGCAGACCACCGGGACAGGTAACCTACGAGCAGTACTTC.

The chain links TRBV20-1 to TRBJ2-7, with D maybe TRBD1 (5 bases). The germline CDR1 and CDR2 sequences are DFQATT and SNEGSKA (reference sequence). Deletions cut 7 bases from V and 3 bases from J, with 16 bases between. The CDR3 consists of 13 residues. CDR3 sequence: CSVGATVYYEQYF. CDR3 coding DNA: TGCAGTGTAGGGGCTACCGTATACTACGAGCAGTACTTC.

This chain links TRBV28 with TRBJ2-1, with 9 bases matching TRBD2. J gave up 8 bases and V 5 bases, and 10 bases lay outside the gene matches. CDR1 is MDHEN and CDR2 is SYDVKM in the germline V gene. This CDR3 contains 15 residues. CDR3 in DNA: TGTGCCAGCAGTAACCGCGGGAGGGCCAGCGATGAGCAGTTCTTC. Amino acid sequence: CASSNRGRASDEQFF.

The table lists this clonotype with many counts. The chain combines TRBV12-3 or TRBV12-4 with TRBJ2-2, with D possibly being TRBD1 or TRBD2 (5 bases each). V shed 0 bases and J shed 3 bases, with 11 bases lying between them. CDR3 length: 16 residues. The CDR3 reads CASSLAEGRYTGELFF. For the CDR3, the DNA is TGTGCCAGCAGTTTAGCCGAGGGGCGATACACCGGGGAGCTGTTTTTT.

There are a few counts of this clonotype. The chain uses TRBV5-1 and TRBJ2-2; 8 positions agree with TRBD1. The CDR3 sequence is 15 residues long. J gave up 1 base and V 3 bases, and 2 bases lay outside the gene matches. Germline CDR1 reads SGHRS; CDR2 reads YFSETQ. The CDR3 is CASSWGTGNTGELFF. The DNA for the CDR3 is TGCGCCAGCAGCTGGGGGACAGGGAACACCGGGGAGCTGTTTTTT.

There are many counts of this clonotype. V and J are TRBV20-1 and TRBJ2-1; TRBD2 aligns across 8 bases. Germline V gives CDR1 DFQATT, CDR2 SNEGSKA (reference sequence). V trimming: 6 bases; J trimming: 6 bases; junction bases outside the gene matches: 13. CDR3 length equals 15 residues. CDR3 sequence reads: CSASKGLAGSNEQFF. The CDR3, as DNA: TGCAGTGCATCCAAGGGGCTAGCGGGCAGCAATGAGCAGTTCTTC.

This clonotype showed up many times. The rearrangement uses TRBV28 and TRBJ2-5, with D perhaps given as TRBD1 or TRBD2 (6 bases each). Germline lookup yields CDR1 MDHEN and CDR2 SYDVKM. Deletions cut 7 bases from V and 5 bases from J, with 20 bases between. The CDR3 is 15 amino acids. The CDR3 coding sequence is TGTGCCAGCACTCCAAGGGGGGTTTCATGGGAGACCCAGTACTTC. As protein: CASTPRGVSWETQYF.

This chain connects TRBV29-1 to TRBJ2-1, with no clear D. The CDR3 is 16 residues long. V was pared by 3 bases and J by 5 bases, with 20 bases between. CDR1 and CDR2 from the germline V gene are SQVTM and ANQGSEA. The CDR3 here is CSVDTLGGAPHNEQFF. CDR3 bases: TGCAGCGTTGATACCCTGGGCGGCGCGCCTCACAATGAGCAGTTCTTC.

This clonotype was seen a handful of times. The chain joins TRBV6-1 to TRBJ1-6; 8 nucleotides match TRBD1. Germline V gene data show CDR1 as MNHNS and CDR2 as SASEGT. The trim removed 5 bases at V and 7 bases at J, leaving 4 bases unmatched. This CDR3 is built from 14 residues. In DNA form, the CDR3 reads TGTGCCAGCAGTAGCAGGGGGCAGAATTCACCCCTCCACTTT. Translated, it gives CASSSRGQNSPLHF.

This clonotype came up many times. The V gene is TRBV5-1, the J gene TRBJ1-4; D not certain. The V end lost 6 bases, the J end lost 8 bases, and 8 bases lay between the germline ends. In germline, CDR1 is SGHRS, CDR2 YFSETQ. CDR3 length: 11 residues. In DNA, the CDR3 is TGCGCCAGCATCTGGCGGGAAAAACTGTTTTTT. Encoded protein: CASIWREKLFF.

This clonotype was picked up a small number of times. The chain is built from TRBV20-1 and TRBJ2-5; 7 positions match TRBD1. The CDR3 has 12 residues. The trim removed 5 bases at V and 5 bases at J, leaving 5 bases unmatched. Germline CDR1 DFQATT, CDR2 SNEGSKA (reference sequence). The CDR3 region has the DNA TGCAGTGCTCCGACAGGGTCGGAGACCCAGTACTTC. This encodes CSAPTGSETQYF.

This clonotype has at least ten counts. V is TRBV6-2 or TRBV6-3 and J is TRBJ2-1; 10 positions agree with TRBD1. Germline V gives CDR1 MNHEY, CDR2 SVGEGT. The CDR3 length is 14 residues. V was clipped by 7 bases and J by 8 bases; unmatched bases: 8. CDR3 in amino acids: CASTPRTGGDEQFF. In DNA, the CDR3 is TGTGCCAGCACACCCCGGACAGGGGGGGATGAGCAGTTCTTC.

This clonotype was found a few times. J is TRBJ1-1 and V is TRBV20-1, with TRBD1 matching 8 bases. Germline assignment: CDR1 DFQATT and CDR2 SNEGSKA (reference sequence). The CDR3 contains 14 residues. Trimming at V came to 1 base and at J to 4 bases, leaving 5 bases not matched to a gene. Written as DNA, the CDR3 is TGCAGTGCTAGAGCGACAGGGGTGAGCACTGAAGCTTTCTTT. Translation gives CSARATGVSTEAFF.

This clonotype was seen only a few times. The CDR3 protein is CASSARTVIEAFF. The CDR3 nucleotides are TGTGCCAGCAGCGCCCGGACAGTGATTGAAGCTTTCTTT. The chain recombines TRBV7-2 with TRBJ1-1; D might be TRBD1 (6 bases). The V gene lost 5 bases and the J gene lost 7 bases, with 14 bases spanning the gap. The CDR3 has 13 residues. Germline loops: CDR1 SGHTA, CDR2 FQGNSA.

This chain connects TRBV13 to TRBJ2-7; 7 positions match TRBD1. The CDR3 length is 15 residues. Trimming removed 0 bases from V and 4 bases from J; junction bases left unmatched: 6. Germline assignment: CDR1 PRHDT and CDR2 FYEKMQ (reference sequence). CDR3 sequence (DNA): TGTGCCAGCAGCTTAGGTGTAGGGGGCGAGTACGAGCAGTACTTC. Translation gives CASSLGVGGEYEQYF. Drawing the rest from reference TRBV13 and TRBJ2-7, the complete variable domain is AAGVIQSPRHLIKEKRETATLKCYPIPRHDTVYWYQQGPGQDPQFLISFYEKMQSDKGSIPDRFSAQQFSDYHSELNMSSLELGDSALYFCASSLGVGGEYEQYFGPGTRLTVT.

This clonotype was counted at least ten times. The chain combines TRBV29-1 with TRBJ2-5; D call uncertain. The CDR3 covers 11 residues. V shed 4 bases and J shed 5 bases, with 8 bases lying between them. The V gene's germline CDR1 is SQVTM and CDR2 ANQGSEA. The CDR3 spells CSVGPEETQYF. As DNA, the CDR3 is TGCAGCGTTGGCCCAGAGGAGACCCAGTACTTC.

In this sample, this clonotype turned up a few times. This chain uses TRBV2 with TRBJ2-5; TRBD1 or TRBD2 may be the D gene (6 bases each). The CDR3 length is 14 residues. V dropped 6 bases and J dropped 7 bases, with 18 bases sitting between them. CDR1 is SNHLY, CDR2 FYNNEI, per germline. CDR3 in DNA: TGTGCCAGCAGGACCCCGGGGGCGGTTGGGACCCAGTACTTC. It encodes CASRTPGAVGTQYF.

This chain links TRBV6-2 or TRBV6-3 with TRBJ2-7; the D is unclear. Deletions cut 0 bases from V and 5 bases from J, with 5 bases between. The CDR3 contains 12 residues. In germline, CDR1 is MNHEY, CDR2 SVGEGT. The CDR3 loop is CASSYSLNEQYF. CDR3 DNA sequence: TGTGCCAGCAGTTACTCCCTAAACGAGCAGTACTTC.

This chain uses TRBV29-1 with TRBJ2-1; D call uncertain. Germline CDR1 SQVTM, CDR2 ANQGSEA. Trimming removed 3 bases from V and 4 bases from J, with 7 bases in between. The CDR3 extends over 12 amino acids. The CDR3 DNA sequence: TGCAGCGTTGAGGTGCCTTACAATGAGCAGTTCTTC. Translated: CSVEVPYNEQFF.

Only a few counts were recorded for this clonotype. The chain joins TRBV9 to TRBJ1-1, with D possibly TRBD1 on 5 matching bases. Trimming left V 0 bases short and J 6 bases short, with 12 bases between. Germline CDR1 and CDR2: SGDLS and YYNGEE. The CDR3 totals 14 residues. The CDR3 spells CASSVVDRGSEAFF. The CDR3 DNA reads TGTGCCAGCAGCGTAGTAGACAGAGGCTCTGAAGCTTTCTTT.